The 27 T cell receptor beta chains reported below all come from one sample, sequenced in a study of control samples from healthy donors and cancer patients. Sequencing was performed with immunoSEQ multiplex PCR; in TCRdb, only in-frame clones are kept and a portion is missing. The sample records about 140,000 clones, roughly nine tenths being singletons. Specimen: blood. These receptors came from a woman in her thirties in good health.

This rearrangement joins TRBV28 to TRBJ1-5, with D uncertain. The V end lost 6 bases, the J end lost 7 bases, and 13 bases lay between the germline ends. Germline V CDR1 and CDR2: MDHEN, SYDVKM. The CDR3 length is 13 residues. The CDR3 DNA sequence: TGTGCCAGCAGCCTTCCCGGGGAGCAGCCCCAGCATTTT. Encoded protein: CASSLPGEQPQHF.

The chain combines TRBV11-2 with TRBJ2-5; the D gene is possibly TRBD2 (5 bases). CDR1 and CDR2 (germline): SGHAT, FQNNGV. There are 13 residues in the CDR3. Trimming stripped 6 bases from V and 1 base from J, with 9 bases between. In DNA form, the CDR3 reads TGTGCCAGCAGACCCGCGGGCCAAGAGACCCAGTACTTC. Its protein product is CASRPAGQETQYF. Together with reference TRBV11-2 and TRBJ2-5, the CDR3 gives the full variable domain: EAGVAQSPRYKIIEKRQSVAFWCNPISGHATLYWYQQILGQGPKLLIQFQNNGVVDDSQLPKDRFSAERLKGVDSTLKIQPAKLEDSAVYLCASRPAGQETQYFGPGTRLLVL.

V gene TRBV3-1 (or the pseudogene TRBV3-2) combines with J gene TRBJ1-5; no clear D gene. This CDR3 region has 17 residues. Germline assignment: CDR1 LGHDT and CDR2 YNNKEL (reference sequence). V lost 0 bases to trimming and J lost 4 bases, with 16 bases between them. CDR3 coding DNA: TGTGCCAGCAGCCAAGAGCCGACTCGAGATCTAAATCAGCCCCAGCATTTT. It is translated as CASSQEPTRDLNQPQHF.

The CDR3 DNA reads TGTGCCAGCAGTTCCGGACTAGCGGGAGAGGGAGGCACAGATACGCAGTATTTT. Translated, it gives CASSSGLAGEGGTDTQYF. The V call is TRBV28, the J call TRBJ2-3; 13 nucleotides align to TRBD2. Germline V gene data show CDR1 as MDHEN and CDR2 as SYDVKM. The J segment lost 1 base and the V segment lost 4 bases, leaving 8 bases of the junction unmatched. The CDR3 is 18 amino acids.

The chain employs TRBV5-4 and TRBJ2-7; D is perhaps TRBD2 (6 bases). This CDR3 contains 13 residues. V was shortened by 2 bases and J by 2 bases, with 8 bases between the two germline ends. Germline loops: CDR1 SGHNT, CDR2 YYREEE (reference sequence). The CDR3 DNA follows: TGTGCCAGCAGCTTTTCGGGGGCCTACGAGCAGTACTTC. This translates into CASSFSGAYEQYF. The full variable domain, rest sourced from reference TRBV5-4 and TRBJ2-7, is ETGVTQSPTHLIKTRGQQVTLRCSSQSGHNTVSWYQQALGQGPQFIFQYYREEENGRGNFPPRFSGLQFPNYSSELNVNALELDDSALYLCASSFSGAYEQYFGPGTRLTVT.

The chain employs TRBV5-1 and TRBJ2-3; D remains ambiguous. V was trimmed by 4 bases and J by 1 base, leaving 10 bases between them. The CDR3 is 14 amino acids. Germline loops: CDR1 SGHRS, CDR2 YFSETQ. The CDR3 here is CASSPQARTDTQYF. In DNA form, the CDR3 reads TGCGCCAGCAGCCCCCAGGCGCGCACAGATACGCAGTATTTT.

The chain recombines TRBV29-1 with TRBJ2-5; TRBD2 matches at 7 bases. Germline V gene lookup returns CDR1 SQVTM and CDR2 ANQGSEA. The CDR3 is 14 residues long. With V trimmed by 0 bases and J by 4 bases, 5 bases remained unmatched. The CDR3 here is CSVEDLLAGETQYF. For the CDR3, the DNA is TGCAGCGTTGAAGATCTATTAGCGGGAGAGACCCAGTACTTC.

The chain couples TRBV28 to TRBJ2-5, with 11 bases identical to TRBD1. V was clipped by 6 bases and J by 5 bases; unmatched bases: 8. This CDR3 is built from 15 residues. Germline assignment: CDR1 MDHEN and CDR2 SYDVKM. This CDR3 is CASSYGTGGVETQYF. The CDR3 DNA reads as TGTGCCAGCAGCTACGGGACAGGGGGTGTTGAGACCCAGTACTTC.

J is TRBJ2-7 and V is TRBV30, with a tentative D call TRBD1 (6 bases). Per germline, CDR1 GTSNPN and CDR2 SVGIG (reference sequence). V gave up 7 bases and J gave up 1 base, with 8 bases separating them. The CDR3 loop spans 11 amino acids. CDR3 sequence reads: CALTGSYEQYF. The CDR3 DNA follows: TGTGCCTTGACAGGTTCCTACGAGCAGTACTTC.

The gene calls are TRBV5-4 and TRBJ1-2, with 7 bases that match TRBD1. Trimming cost V 5 bases and J 2 bases; bases outside gene matches: 9. The CDR3 runs 15 residues. Germline CDR1 and CDR2: SGHNT and YYREEE (reference sequence). CDR3 DNA: TGTGCCAGCAGACGAGGGGGCGGTGAAAACTATGGCTACACCTTC. As protein: CASRRGGGENYGYTF. The full variable domain, with the rest looked up from reference TRBV5-4 and TRBJ1-2, is ETGVTQSPTHLIKTRGQQVTLRCSSQSGHNTVSWYQQALGQGPQFIFQYYREEENGRGNFPPRFSGLQFPNYSSELNVNALELDDSALYLCASRRGGGENYGYTFGSGTRLTVV.

This chain links TRBV28 with TRBJ1-5; D possibly corresponds to TRBD1 (5 bases). In germline, CDR1 is MDHEN, CDR2 SYDVKM. This CDR3 has 15 residues. Between the trimmed V and J ends, which lost 6 bases and 0 bases, there was a span of 12 bases. The CDR3 region is CASSPGGYSNQPQHF. The CDR3 DNA reads as TGTGCCAGCAGCCCGGGGGGTTATAGCAATCAGCCCCAGCATTTT.

V usage is TRBV2 and J usage is TRBJ1-3; no reliable D call. The CDR3 length is 18 residues. Per the germline V gene, CDR1 is SNHLY and CDR2 is FYNNEI. The V end lost 3 bases, the J end lost 0 bases, and 18 bases lay between the germline ends. This CDR3 reads CASSDLGPTLYSGNTIYF. The CDR3 region has the DNA TGTGCCAGCAGTGATCTAGGCCCAACCTTATACTCTGGAAACACCATATATTTT. The complete variable domain, with remaining parts taken from reference TRBV2 and TRBJ1-3, reads EPEVTQTPSHQVTQMGQEVILRCVPISNHLYFYWYRQILGQKVEFLVSFYNNEISEKSEIFDDQFSVERPDGSNFTLKIRSTKLEDSAMYFCASSDLGPTLYSGNTIYFGEGSWLTVV.

The V and J genes are TRBV6-5 and TRBJ2-7; 11 nucleotides align to TRBD2. Germline V gene lookup returns CDR1 MNHEY and CDR2 SVGAGI. V lost 7 bases, J lost 3 bases, and 8 bases stayed unmatched. The CDR3 length is 15 residues. The CDR3 nucleotides are TGTGCCAGCACCCTTACTAGCGGGGGCTTCTACGAGCAGTACTTC. Translated, it gives CASTLTSGGFYEQYF.

The V and J genes are TRBV7-3 and TRBJ2-1; no clear D gene. Germline V lookup: CDR1 SGHTA, CDR2 FQGTGA. There are 15 residues in the CDR3. V lost 2 bases, J lost 5 bases, and 13 bases lay in between. The CDR3 reads CASSLDHRAHNEQFF. Written as DNA, the CDR3 is TGTGCCAGCAGCTTAGACCACCGGGCTCACAATGAGCAGTTCTTC.

V gene TRBV11-2 combines with J gene TRBJ1-2, with TRBD1 matching over 9 bases. The CDR3 totals 17 residues. The germline V gene encodes CDR1 SGHAT and CDR2 FQNNGV. Trimming cost V 4 bases and J 5 bases; bases outside gene matches: 14. The CDR3 DNA sequence: TGTGCCAGCAGCTCCACCACAGGGGGCGTCAGGGGGTATGGCTACACCTTC. Its protein product is CASSSTTGGVRGYGYTF.

This rearrangement joins TRBV19 to TRBJ1-6, with 7 nucleotides matching TRBD1. In germline, CDR1 is LNHDA, CDR2 SQIVND (reference sequence). The CDR3 runs to 14 residues. V was clipped by 4 bases and J by 7 bases; unmatched bases: 4. The CDR3 DNA follows: TGTGCCAGTAGTACGACAGGGATCAATTCACCCCTCCACTTT. This translates into CASSTTGINSPLHF.

Only one count was recorded for this clone. The CDR3 bases are TGTGCCAGCAGCCGGACTAGCGGGAGCTACAATGAGCAGTTCTTC. This gives the protein CASSRTSGSYNEQFF. The rearrangement joins TRBV6-5 to TRBJ2-1; 13 bases are shared with TRBD2. CDR3 length equals 15 residues. Germline assignment: CDR1 MNHEY and CDR2 SVGAGI. V trimming: 6 bases; J trimming: 3 bases; junction bases outside the gene matches: 2.

This chain connects TRBV14 to TRBJ2-1, with 13 bases identical to TRBD2. The CDR3 totals 15 residues. J gave up 5 bases and V 4 bases, and 2 bases lay outside the gene matches. Germline loops: CDR1 SGHDN, CDR2 FVKESK. The CDR3 protein is CASSLLAGGHNEQFF. DNA for the CDR3: TGTGCCAGCAGCCTACTAGCGGGAGGGCACAATGAGCAGTTCTTC.

This clone was counted once. The chain has TRBV5-5 and TRBJ2-5, with D perhaps matching TRBD1 (6 bases). The V gene's germline CDR1 is SGHKS and CDR2 YYEKEE (reference sequence). CDR3 size: 14 residues. The V end was cut by 4 bases, the J end by 4 bases, with 14 bases between. This CDR3 reads CASSHKDRTETQYF. The CDR3 DNA reads TGTGCCAGCAGCCACAAGGACAGAACAGAGACCCAGTACTTC.

The gene calls are TRBV6-5 and TRBJ2-7; 8 bases align to TRBD2. V shed 5 bases, J shed 3 bases, and the junction held 9 bases outside the gene matches. CDR3 length: 15 amino acids. Germline CDR1 MNHEY, CDR2 SVGAGI. The CDR3 spells CASSPLAVENYEQYF. The CDR3 DNA is TGTGCCAGCAGTCCACTAGCGGTGGAAAACTACGAGCAGTACTTC.

J is TRBJ2-2 and V is TRBV5-1, with TRBD1 matching 8 bases. Germline CDR1 is SGHRS and CDR2 is YFSETQ. CDR3 length: 18 residues. With 3 bases clipped from V and 3 bases from J, the junction kept 13 bases outside the gene matches. As DNA, the CDR3 is TGCGCCAGCAGCTCCGTGGCTCAGGGGGCCGGGGACACCGGGGAGCTGTTTTTT. Protein: CASSSVAQGAGDTGELFF.

The CDR3 here is CASRGTAQGNTEAFF. The DNA of the CDR3 is TGTGCCAGCAGGGGAACCGCACAGGGAAACACTGAAGCTTTCTTT. The V and J genes are TRBV6-6 and TRBJ1-1; tentatively, D is TRBD1 (6 bases). Germline V gene data show CDR1 as MNHNY and CDR2 as SVGAGI (reference sequence). V lost 6 bases, J lost 2 bases, and 16 bases lay in between. CDR3 length: 15 amino acids.

The rearrangement uses TRBV10-2 and TRBJ1-3; D call uncertain. The CDR3 has 14 amino acids. The germline V and J ends were trimmed by 3 bases and 2 bases, with 8 bases remaining between them. Germline CDR1 is WSHSY and CDR2 is SAAADI. The CDR3 DNA reads as TGCGCCAGCAGTGATTCCGACCCTGGAAACACCATATATTTT. It encodes CASSDSDPGNTIYF.

The CDR3 nucleotides read TGTGCCAGCAGTGAAACTAGGACCGGGGGTAATGAGCAGTTCTTC. It translates to CASSETRTGGNEQFF. This chain links TRBV2 with TRBJ2-1; tentative D call: TRBD2 (6 bases). The germline gives CDR1 SNHLY, CDR2 FYNNEI. CDR3 length: 15 amino acids. V lost 2 bases, J lost 7 bases, and 15 bases lay in between.

The chain has TRBV7-9 and TRBJ1-2, with unresolved D. Trimming cost V 8 bases and J 4 bases, with 17 bases left between them. This CDR3 has 14 amino acids. Germline CDR1 and CDR2: SEHNR and FQNEAQ (reference sequence). The CDR3 nucleotides are TGTGCCAGCTCTAGCGTGGAGTCAGGCTATGGCTACACCTTC. This sequence encodes CASSSVESGYGYTF. Full variable domain (missing parts from reference TRBV7-9 and TRBJ1-2): DTGVSQNPRHKITKRGQNVTFRCDPISEHNRLYWYRQTLGQGPEFLTYFQNEAQLEKSRLLSDRFSAERPKGSFSTLEIQRTEQGDSAMYLCASSSVESGYGYTFGSGTRLTVV.

The V and J genes are TRBV18 and TRBJ1-2; no clear D. CDR3 size: 14 residues. Germline CDR1 reads KGHSH; CDR2 reads LQKENI. Trimming left V 3 bases short and J 7 bases short, with 15 bases between. The CDR3 reads CASSPERTAGGYTF. In DNA, the CDR3 is TGTGCCAGCTCACCGGAAAGGACGGCGGGTGGCTACACCTTC.

The chain combines TRBV6-2 or TRBV6-3 with TRBJ2-1; TRBD2 aligns across 16 bases. The CDR3 loop spans 15 amino acids. Germline V gives CDR1 MNHEY, CDR2 SVGEGT. The V gene end was trimmed by 6 bases and the J gene end by 10 bases; junction bases not matched to a gene: 6. The CDR3 is CASSKGLAGGGEQFF. The DNA of the CDR3 is TGTGCCAGCAGCAAGGGACTAGCGGGAGGGGGGGAGCAGTTCTTC.